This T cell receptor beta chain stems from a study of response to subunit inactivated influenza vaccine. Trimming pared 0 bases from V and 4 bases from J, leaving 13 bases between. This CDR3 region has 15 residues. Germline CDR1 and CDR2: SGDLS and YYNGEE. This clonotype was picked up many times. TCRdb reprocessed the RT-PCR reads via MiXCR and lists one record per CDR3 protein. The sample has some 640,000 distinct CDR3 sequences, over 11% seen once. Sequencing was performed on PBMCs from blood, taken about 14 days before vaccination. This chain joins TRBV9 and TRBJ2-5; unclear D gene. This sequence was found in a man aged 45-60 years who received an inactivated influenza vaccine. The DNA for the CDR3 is TGTGCCAGCAGCGTAGCAGGCGCTGCCCTAGAGACCCAGTACTTC. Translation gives CASSVAGAALETQYF.